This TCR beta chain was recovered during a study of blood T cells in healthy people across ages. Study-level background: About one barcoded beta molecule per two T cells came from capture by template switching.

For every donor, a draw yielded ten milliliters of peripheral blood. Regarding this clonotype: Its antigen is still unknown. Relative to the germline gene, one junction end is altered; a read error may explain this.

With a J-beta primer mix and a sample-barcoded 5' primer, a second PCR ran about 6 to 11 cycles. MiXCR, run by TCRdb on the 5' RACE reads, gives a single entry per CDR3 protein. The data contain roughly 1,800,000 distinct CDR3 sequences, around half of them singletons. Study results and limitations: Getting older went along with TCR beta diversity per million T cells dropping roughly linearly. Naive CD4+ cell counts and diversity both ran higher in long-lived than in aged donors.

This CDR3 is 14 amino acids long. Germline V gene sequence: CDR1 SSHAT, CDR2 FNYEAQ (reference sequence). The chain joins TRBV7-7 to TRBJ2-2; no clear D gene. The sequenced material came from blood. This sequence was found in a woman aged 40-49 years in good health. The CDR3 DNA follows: TGTGCTAGCAGCTCCCATGGGGATAAGGGGGAGCTGTTTTTT. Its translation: CASSSHGDKGELFF.